These 5 T cell receptor beta chains came from one sample sequenced in a study of blood T cells in healthy people across ages. It was with a sample-barcoded 5' primer and a J-beta primer mix that a second PCR of about 6 to 11 cycles was run. TCRdb used MiXCR to reprocess the 5' RACE reads, holding one entry per CDR3 protein. The sample has roughly 1,800,000 distinct CDR3 sequences, about 50% seen once; the top ten hold less than 2.5%. What was sequenced was blood. All receptors come from a woman aged 40 to 49 in good health.

This clonotype was seen many times. The chain combines TRBV20-1 with TRBJ2-5, with 9 bases fitting TRBD2. The CDR3 length is 12 residues. In germline, CDR1 is DFQATT, CDR2 SNEGSKA (reference sequence). The CDR3 region is CSLQRGEETQYF. The CDR3 DNA reads TGCAGCCTACAGCGGGGGGAAGAGACCCAGTACTTC.

With respect to this clonotype: A junction boundary mismatches the germline segment, possibly from a read error. The chain recombines TRBV20-1 with TRBJ2-1, with a possible D match to TRBD2 (5 bases). Germline CDR1 is DFQATT and CDR2 is SNEGSKA (reference sequence). The CDR3 runs to 13 residues. The CDR3 coding sequence is TGCAGTACTAGACCGCCCCCTTACAATGAGCAGTTCTTC. This encodes CSTRPPPYNEQFF.

This clonotype occurred a few times. The chain links TRBV20-1 to TRBJ1-6, with TRBD1 as a possible D gene (5 bases). The V gene lost 3 bases and the J gene lost 8 bases, with 17 bases spanning the gap. CDR1 is DFQATT and CDR2 is SNEGSKA in the germline V gene (reference sequence). The CDR3 totals 15 residues. CDR3 sequence (DNA): TGCAGTGCTAGGACCCCCATACAGGCGGATTCACCCCTCCACTTT. It codes for CSARTPIQADSPLHF.

The V and J genes are TRBV6-2 or TRBV6-3 and TRBJ1-6, with D maybe TRBD1 (6 bases). V lost 6 bases, J lost 7 bases, and 16 bases lay in between. Germline values: CDR1 MNHEY, CDR2 SVGEGT. This CDR3 has 15 residues. The CDR3 sequence: CASRAIGQFNSPLHF. The CDR3 region has the DNA TGTGCCAGCAGAGCCATCGGACAGTTCAATTCACCCCTCCACTTT.

This clonotype was seen ten or more times. The chain carries TRBV29-1 and TRBJ2-5, with D possibly TRBD1 on 5 matching bases. The CDR3 is 11 amino acids. Trimming took 2 bases from V and 5 from J, leaving 6 bases between them. Germline CDR1 reads SQVTM; CDR2 reads ANQGSEA. For the CDR3, the DNA is TGCAGCGTTGAAAAGGGGGAGACCCAGTACTTC. Its protein product is CSVEKGETQYF.